This TCR beta chain was retrieved from a study of blood T cell repertoires in COVID-19. Background on the study: The United States, Italy and Spain provided the acute and convalescent COVID-19 samples. The cDNA or gDNA used as material had been derived from T cells, B-cell-depleted T cells, or PBMCs.

In the original processing: Amplification with reference gene primers provided the estimates of nucleated cell counts. Data came from immunoSEQ multiplex PCR; TCRdb stores just in-frame clones and leaves some out. Clone size and the V and J calls come from that table; the DNA yielded D and trimming. The table has 200,000 or so clones, roughly 79% seen once; the top ten hold about 12%. Seattle patients were enrolled during active infection and followed longitudinally. J lost 0 bases, V lost 6 bases, and 3 bases had no gene match. Germline V gene lookup returns CDR1 MNHEY and CDR2 SVGAGI. The CDR3 has 14 amino acids.

Source material: peripheral blood. The TCR was taken from a woman over 75 with COVID-19, enrolled during active disease. The rearrangement joins TRBV6-5 to TRBJ2-7; 9 bases are a match to TRBD1. CDR3 DNA: TGTGCCAGCAGAAGGGACAGGGCCTCCTACGAGCAGTACTTC. It is translated as CASRRDRASYEQYF.